The 29 T cell receptor beta chains presented below share a single source sample, sequenced in a study of breast tumors, draining lymph nodes, adjacent tissues. One entry per CDR3 protein, called by TCRdb with MiXCR from the multiplex PCR reads. The data show about 270,000 distinct CDR3 sequences, more than 30% seen once. Axillary draining lymph nodes of breast cancer patients supplied the node samples. Source material: axillary lymph node tissue. These receptors were obtained from a female donor with breast cancer. Some clones in this sample may be carry-over from other donors' samples.

The count of this clonotype is one. The CDR3 does not close with the conserved phenylalanine or tryptophan, likely indicating a read error. V gene TRBV6-1 combines with J gene TRBJ2-7; unclear D gene. The germline V gene encodes CDR1 MNHNS and CDR2 SASEGT. V was pared by 8 bases and J by 7 bases, with 15 bases between. This CDR3 spans 12 amino acids. The CDR3 protein is CASVSPLGEQYL. Here the CDR3 DNA reads TGTGCCAGCGTTTCTCCCCTTGGTGAGCAGTACCTC.

A word on this clonotype: A much larger clone lies one base from this, so it may be a read error. The rearrangement uses TRBV7-9 and TRBJ2-1; 7 bases agree with TRBD1. The CDR3 is 15 amino acids. CDR1 SEHNR and CDR2 FQNEAQ come from the germline V gene (reference sequence). CDR3 DNA: TGTGCCAGCAGTCTAGGGGGCCCACCTTACAATGAGCAGCTCTTC. Its translation is CASSLGGPPYNEQLF.

The chain has TRBV5-1 and TRBJ1-5; no reliable D call. V dropped 2 bases and J dropped 11 bases, with 11 bases sitting between them. Germline V lookup: CDR1 SGHRS, CDR2 YFSETQ. The CDR3 runs to 12 residues. The CDR3 here is CASSFRQETQHF. Written as DNA, the CDR3 is TGCGCCAGCAGCTTCAGGCAAGAGACCCAGCATTTT.

This clonotype was detected many times. The J gene is TRBJ2-7, the V gene TRBV7-2, with TRBD2 matching over 14 bases. The junction had 4 bases not matched to a gene; V was cut back by 0 bases and J by 6 bases. Germline-derived CDR1 and CDR2 are SGHTA and FQGNSA. The CDR3 spans 16 residues. The CDR3: CASSLAGTSGRVEQYF. The CDR3 nucleotides read TGTGCCAGCAGCTTAGCGGGGACTAGCGGGAGAGTCGAGCAGTACTTC.

To note about this clonotype: This may stem from a read error, because a much larger clone lies one nucleotide away. Since the CDR3 does not end with the conserved phenylalanine or tryptophan, this likely comes from a read error. The rearrangement uses TRBV5-6 and TRBJ2-7; D may be TRBD1 (5 bases). The CDR3 sequence is 13 residues long. The germline V gene has CDR1 SGHDT and CDR2 YYEEEE. V gave up 4 bases and J gave up 0 bases, with 8 bases separating them. CDR3 in amino acids: CASSHRFSYEQYL. CDR3 nucleotides: TGTGCCAGCAGCCACAGGTTCTCCTACGAGCAGTACCTC.

The sample holds many counts of this clonotype. The V and J genes are TRBV19 and TRBJ2-7; D call uncertain. This CDR3 region has 15 residues. V lost 2 bases and J 2 bases, leaving 13 bases between the germline ends. Germline V gives CDR1 LNHDA, CDR2 SQIVND (reference sequence). The CDR3: CASSINVEVTYEQYF. DNA of the CDR3: TGTGCCAGTAGTATAAATGTCGAGGTAACCTACGAGCAGTACTTC. The full variable domain, rest sourced from reference TRBV19 and TRBJ2-7, is DGGITQSPKYLFRKEGQNVTLSCEQNLNHDAMYWYRQDPGQGLRLIYYSQIVNDFQKGDIAEGYSVSREKKESFPLTVTSAQKNPTAFYLCASSINVEVTYEQYFGPGTRLTVT.

This clonotype was observed many times. The V call is TRBV2, the J call TRBJ1-2; tentative D call: TRBD1 (6 bases). Trimming shortened V by 4 bases and J by 4 bases, and 10 bases separated the two germline ends. The germline gives CDR1 SNHLY, CDR2 FYNNEI. There are 13 residues in the CDR3. The CDR3 spells CASSAVGGYGYTF. The CDR3 DNA is TGTGCCAGCAGTGCTGTAGGGGGCTATGGCTACACCTTC.

About this clonotype: Being one base from a much bigger clone, this may be a read error. The chain links TRBV29-1 to TRBJ2-7; 11 nucleotides align to TRBD2. CDR3 length: 16 amino acids. Per the germline V gene, CDR1 is SQVTM and CDR2 is ANQGSEA. The CDR3 is CSARGPTSGSSYEQHF. CDR3 in DNA: TGCAGTGCTAGAGGCCCCACTAGCGGGAGTTCCTACGAGCAGCACTTC.

This clonotype was picked up many times. CDR3 protein: CASRSREHSNQPQHF. CDR3 in DNA: TGTGCCAGCAGGTCAAGGGAGCATAGCAATCAGCCCCAGCATTTT. The chain links TRBV6-5 to TRBJ1-5; D remains ambiguous. This CDR3 region has 15 residues. The V gene's germline CDR1 is MNHEY and CDR2 SVGAGI. V was shortened by 6 bases and J by 0 bases, with 12 bases between the two germline ends.

This clonotype was observed many times. This sequence joins TRBV6-2 or TRBV6-3 and TRBJ1-6; 12 bases match TRBD1. Germline CDR1 MNHEY, CDR2 SVGEGT. With 6 bases clipped from V and 7 bases from J, the junction kept 7 bases outside the gene matches. The CDR3 spans 16 residues. CDR3 residues: CASSRDRGRVNSPLHF. CDR3 in DNA: TGTGCCAGCAGCCGGGACAGGGGGCGCGTGAATTCACCCCTCCACTTT.

V and J are TRBV28 and TRBJ2-7; 7 bases are a match to TRBD2. V was clipped by 4 bases and J by 3 bases; unmatched bases: 9. Germline CDR1 and CDR2: MDHEN and SYDVKM. This CDR3 region has 15 residues. The CDR3 protein is CASSSKRDRGYEQYF. The CDR3 nucleotides read TGTGCCAGCAGTTCCAAGCGGGACCGGGGCTACGAGCAGTACTTC.

This clonotype was counted many times. This chain uses TRBV7-2 with TRBJ2-5; 11 positions match TRBD2. The J segment lost 13 bases and the V segment lost 5 bases, leaving 9 bases of the junction unmatched. Germline V gene lookup returns CDR1 SGHTA and CDR2 FQGNSA. This CDR3 has 13 amino acids. CDR3 amino acids: CASSPLAGGRTYF. The CDR3 bases are TGTGCCAGCAGCCCTCTAGCGGGAGGACGGACGTACTTC.

This clonotype was detected many times. The chain combines TRBV6-6 with TRBJ2-7; D unresolved. CDR3 length: 12 residues. V lost 6 bases, J lost 0 bases, and 6 bases lay in between. Germline V gene lookup returns CDR1 MNHNY and CDR2 SVGAGI (reference sequence). In DNA form, the CDR3 reads TGTGCCAGCAGCTCCCGCTCCTACGAGCAGTACTTC. It specifies CASSSRSYEQYF.

The table lists this clonotype with a few counts. The chain is built from TRBV18 and TRBJ2-1; 8 positions match TRBD2. The junction had 5 bases not matched to a gene; V was cut back by 5 bases and J by 5 bases. The CDR3 length is 14 residues. Germline V gene data show CDR1 as KGHSH and CDR2 as LQKENI. The DNA for the CDR3 is TGTGCCAGCTCAAGGGGACTAGATAACAATGAGCAGTTCTTC. As protein: CASSRGLDNNEQFF. Drawing the rest from reference TRBV18 and TRBJ2-1, the complete variable domain is NAGVMQNPRHLVRRRGQEARLRCSPMKGHSHVYWYRQLPEEGLKFMVYLQKENIIDESGMPKERFSAEFPKEGPSILRIQQVVRGDSAAYFCASSRGLDNNEQFFGPGTRLTVL.

This clonotype came up many times. The chain joins TRBV7-6 to TRBJ2-2; no clear D gene. V lost 1 base, J lost 0 bases, and 9 bases lay in between. The CDR3 is 16 amino acids. Germline V gives CDR1 SGHVS, CDR2 FNYEAQ. This chain's CDR3 is CASSLVVESNTGELFF. The CDR3 DNA reads TGTGCCAGCAGCTTAGTGGTGGAGTCGAACACCGGGGAGCTGTTTTTT. Full variable domain (outside the CDR3, taken from reference TRBV7-6 and TRBJ2-2): GAGVSQSPRYKVTKRGQDVALRCDPISGHVSLYWYRQALGQGPEFLTYFNYEAQQDKSGLPNDRFSAERPEGSISTLTIQRTEQRDSAMYRCASSLVVESNTGELFFGEGSRLTVL.

In this sample, this clonotype turned up a few times. The chain combines TRBV28 with TRBJ1-2, with D possibly TRBD1 on 5 matching bases. This CDR3 has 17 residues. Germline V gives CDR1 MDHEN, CDR2 SYDVKM. V lost 5 bases to trimming and J lost 0 bases, with 19 bases between them. The CDR3 coding sequence is TGTGCCAGCAGTGCCTCCTGGGGGATGAATTCTAACTATGGCTACACCTTC. Protein product: CASSASWGMNSNYGYTF.

For this clonotype: It is likely a read error, because the conserved phenylalanine at the end of the CDR3 is missing. The rearrangement links TRBV29-1 to TRBJ2-5; D perhaps matches TRBD2 (6 bases). Per the germline V gene, CDR1 is SQVTM and CDR2 is ANQGSEA. The CDR3 contains 16 residues. V was pared by 4 bases and J by 3 bases, with 21 bases between. CDR3 protein: CSVVLARGPGKETQYI. The CDR3 bases are TGCAGCGTTGTCCTAGCGAGAGGACCGGGTAAAGAGACCCAGTACATC.

This clonotype showed up just a few times. The CDR3 sequence: CASSYSSQGKNIQYF. CDR3 DNA sequence: TGTGCCAGCAGTTACTCGAGCCAGGGCAAAAACATTCAGTACTTC. The gene calls are TRBV6-5 and TRBJ2-4; TRBD1 might be the D (5 bases). V was shortened by 0 bases and J by 3 bases, with 9 bases between the two germline ends. The CDR3 extends over 15 amino acids. The germline V gene encodes CDR1 MNHEY and CDR2 SVGAGI.

This clonotype came up many times. This sequence joins TRBV12-3 or TRBV12-4 and TRBJ2-5; perhaps TRBD2 as D (6 bases). This CDR3 region has 15 residues. Trimming cost V 3 bases and J 4 bases, with 15 bases left between them. CDR3 loop: CASSFGGTPAETQYF. In DNA, the CDR3 is TGTGCCAGCAGTTTTGGCGGGACCCCGGCAGAGACCCAGTACTTC.

This clonotype showed up many times. V is TRBV6-5 and J is TRBJ2-2; D gene ambiguous. This CDR3 is 13 amino acids long. CDR1 MNHEY and CDR2 SVGAGI come from the germline V gene. V shed 4 bases and J shed 7 bases, with 10 bases lying between them. CDR3 protein: CASSWIRGGELFF. CDR3 nucleotides: TGTGCCAGCAGTTGGATACGTGGCGGGGAGCTGTTTTTT.

This clonotype was found many times. This rearrangement joins TRBV5-1 to TRBJ2-5; 14 bases match TRBD2. V lost 0 bases to trimming and J lost 5 bases; unmatched junction nucleotides: 6. CDR3 length: 17 amino acids. Germline V gene sequence: CDR1 SGHRS, CDR2 YFSETQ. The CDR3 reads CASSLVGTSGSRETQYF. DNA for the CDR3: TGCGCCAGCAGCTTGGTGGGGACTAGCGGGAGCCGTGAGACCCAGTACTTC.

To note about this clonotype: It may be a read error: a sequence one base away is much more abundant. The rearrangement uses TRBV20-1 and TRBJ2-7; tentatively, D is TRBD1 (5 bases). The CDR3 covers 11 residues. Germline V CDR1 and CDR2: DFQATT, SNEGSKA (reference sequence). As DNA, the CDR3 is TGCAGTGCACGACAGATCCACGAGCAGTCCTTC. It codes for CSARQIHEQSF.

The DNA of the CDR3 is TGTGCCAGCAGCCCCCCGGGTGGGAGAGGTAGGGAGGGATCCTACAATGAGCAGTTCTTC. The encoded protein is CASSPPGGRGREGSYNEQFF. J is TRBJ2-1 and V is TRBV6-5; 7 bases line up with TRBD2. V dropped 6 bases and J dropped 1; count of bases not matched to a gene: 21. The CDR3 consists of 20 residues. Per the germline V gene, CDR1 is MNHEY and CDR2 is SVGAGI.

At least ten counts were recorded for this clonotype. The CDR3 DNA sequence: TGTGCCTCCAACGCCAACCGGGGCCAAGAGACCCAGTACTTC. As protein: CASNANRGQETQYF. The chain links TRBV27 to TRBJ2-5; D might be TRBD2 (5 bases). The germline CDR1 and CDR2 sequences are MNHEY and SMNVEV (reference sequence). V was cut by 11 bases and J by 1 base, with 17 bases left in between. The CDR3 has 14 residues.

A few counts support this clonotype. This could be a read error, since a much larger clone is one nucleotide away. This sequence joins TRBV20-1 and TRBJ1-2; 8 bases fit TRBD1. The CDR3 runs to 16 residues. V lost 6 bases to trimming and J lost 3 bases; unmatched junction nucleotides: 15. Germline assignment: CDR1 DFQATT and CDR2 SNEGSKA (reference sequence). Here the CDR3 DNA reads TGCAGTGCACGCTCTCAACAGGGACAGGCAGACTATGGCTACACCTTC. Translated, it gives CSARSQQGQADYGYTF.

This clonotype was seen more than once but under ten times. Being one base from a much bigger clone, this may be a read error. V usage is TRBV7-8 and J usage is TRBJ2-1, with TRBD2 matching over 11 bases. The CDR3 loop spans 16 amino acids. V lost 2 bases, J lost 6 bases, and 6 bases stayed unmatched. Germline V gene sequence: CDR1 SGHVS, CDR2 FQNEAQ. This chain's CDR3 is CASSLKSSGRANEQFF. The CDR3 DNA is TGTGCCAGCAGCTTAAAGAGTAGCGGGAGGGCCAATGAGCAGTTCTTC.

The CDR3 loop is CASNLRSGELFF. Here the CDR3 DNA reads TGTGCCAGCAACCTAAGGTCCGGGGAGCTGTTTTTT. The chain couples TRBV28 to TRBJ2-2; D ambiguous. Trimming shortened V by 7 bases and J by 6 bases, and 9 bases separated the two germline ends. This CDR3 contains 12 residues. Germline CDR1 and CDR2: MDHEN and SYDVKM.

This clonotype was counted many times. The CDR3 region is CSARSREGLRETQYF. The DNA for the CDR3 is TGCAGTGCTAGATCGCGGGAGGGCCTTCGAGAGACCCAGTACTTC. This chain joins TRBV20-1 and TRBJ2-5, with 9 bases fitting TRBD2. The V gene end was trimmed by 2 bases and the J gene end by 4 bases; junction bases not matched to a gene: 8. The CDR3 covers 15 residues. In germline, CDR1 is DFQATT, CDR2 SNEGSKA (reference sequence).

J is TRBJ1-2 and V is TRBV9; 7 nucleotides align to TRBD1. Unmatched junction bases numbered 12, after V lost 6 bases and J lost 4 bases. CDR3 length equals 15 residues. From germline, CDR1 is SGDLS and CDR2 YYNGEE. CDR3 in amino acids: CASNFHRDRSYGYTF. As DNA, the CDR3 is TGTGCCAGCAACTTCCACCGGGACAGAAGCTATGGCTACACCTTC.